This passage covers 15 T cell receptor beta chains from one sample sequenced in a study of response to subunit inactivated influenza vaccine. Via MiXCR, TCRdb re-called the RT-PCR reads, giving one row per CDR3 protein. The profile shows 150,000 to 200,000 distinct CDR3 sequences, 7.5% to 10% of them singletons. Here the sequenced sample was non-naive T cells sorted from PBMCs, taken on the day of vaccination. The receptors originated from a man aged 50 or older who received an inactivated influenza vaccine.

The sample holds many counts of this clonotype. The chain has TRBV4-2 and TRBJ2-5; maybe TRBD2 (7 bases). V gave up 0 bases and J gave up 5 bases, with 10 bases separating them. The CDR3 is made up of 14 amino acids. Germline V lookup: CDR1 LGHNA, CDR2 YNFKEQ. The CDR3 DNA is TGTGCCAGCAGCCAAGATCGGGGGGCCGAGACCCAGTACTTC. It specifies CASSQDRGAETQYF.

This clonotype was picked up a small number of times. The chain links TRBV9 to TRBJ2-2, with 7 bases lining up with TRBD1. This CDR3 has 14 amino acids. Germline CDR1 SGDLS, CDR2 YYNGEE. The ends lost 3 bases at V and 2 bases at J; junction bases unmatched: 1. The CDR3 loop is CASSGQGNTGELFF. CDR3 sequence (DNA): TGTGCCAGCAGCGGACAGGGAAACACCGGGGAGCTGTTTTTT.

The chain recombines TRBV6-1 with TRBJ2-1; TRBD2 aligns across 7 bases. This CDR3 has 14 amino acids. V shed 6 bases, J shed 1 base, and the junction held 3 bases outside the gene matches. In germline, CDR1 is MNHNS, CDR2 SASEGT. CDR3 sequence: CASRTAGSYNEQFF. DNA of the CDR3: TGTGCCAGCAGAACAGCGGGATCCTACAATGAGCAGTTCTTC.

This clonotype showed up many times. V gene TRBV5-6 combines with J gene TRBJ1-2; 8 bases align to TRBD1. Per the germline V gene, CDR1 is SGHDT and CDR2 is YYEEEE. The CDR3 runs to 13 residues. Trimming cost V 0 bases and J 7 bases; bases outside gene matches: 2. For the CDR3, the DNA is TGTGCCAGCAGCTTGGGGACAGGGACTGGCTACACCTTC. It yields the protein CASSLGTGTGYTF.

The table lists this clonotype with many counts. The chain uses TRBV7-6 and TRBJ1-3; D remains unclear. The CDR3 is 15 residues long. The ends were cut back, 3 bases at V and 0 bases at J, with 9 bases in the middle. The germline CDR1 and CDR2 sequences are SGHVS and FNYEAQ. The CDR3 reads CASSFSGDSGNTIYF. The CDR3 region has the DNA TGTGCCAGCAGCTTCTCCGGTGACTCTGGAAACACCATATATTTT.

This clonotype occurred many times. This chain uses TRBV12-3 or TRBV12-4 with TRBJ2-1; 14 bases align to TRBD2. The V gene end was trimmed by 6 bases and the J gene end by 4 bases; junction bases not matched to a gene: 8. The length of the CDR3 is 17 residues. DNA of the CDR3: TGTGCCAGCAGCTTGGGACTAGCGGGGGCCTCTTACAATGAGCAGTTCTTC. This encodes CASSLGLAGASYNEQFF.

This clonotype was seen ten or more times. CDR3 in amino acids: CASSLNRGDEQYF. As DNA, the CDR3 is TGTGCCAGCAGCTTGAACAGGGGGGACGAGCAGTACTTC. The chain joins TRBV7-2 to TRBJ2-7; 8 bases are shared with TRBD1. The germline CDR1 and CDR2 sequences are SGHTA and FQGNSA. CDR3 length: 13 residues. J was trimmed by 5 bases and V by 3 bases; bases with no gene match: 3. The whole variable domain, remainder taken from reference TRBV7-2 and TRBJ2-7, is GAGVSQSPSNKVTEKGKDVELRCDPISGHTALYWYRQSLGQGLEFLIYFQGNSAPDKSGLPSDRFSAERTGGSVSTLTIQRTQQEDSAVYLCASSLNRGDEQYFGPGTRLTVT.

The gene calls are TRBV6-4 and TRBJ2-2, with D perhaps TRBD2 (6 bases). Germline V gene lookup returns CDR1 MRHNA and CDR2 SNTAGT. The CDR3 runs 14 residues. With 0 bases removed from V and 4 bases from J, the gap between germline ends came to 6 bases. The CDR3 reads CASSDSGGTGELFF. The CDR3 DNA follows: TGTGCCAGCAGTGACTCGGGGGGCACCGGGGAGCTGTTTTTT.

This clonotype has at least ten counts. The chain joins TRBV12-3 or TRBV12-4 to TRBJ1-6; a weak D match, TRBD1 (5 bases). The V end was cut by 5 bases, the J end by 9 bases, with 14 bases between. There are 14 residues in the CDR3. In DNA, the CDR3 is TGTGCCAGCAGTCCTGGGGTCGGGGCTTCACCCCTCCACTTT. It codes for CASSPGVGASPLHF.

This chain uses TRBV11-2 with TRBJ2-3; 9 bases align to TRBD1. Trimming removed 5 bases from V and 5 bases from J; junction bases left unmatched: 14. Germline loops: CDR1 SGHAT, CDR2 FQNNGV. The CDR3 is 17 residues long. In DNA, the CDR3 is TGTGCCAGCAGCCCAAAAAAGGGACAGGGAAATCTAGATACGCAGTATTTT. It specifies CASSPKKGQGNLDTQYF.

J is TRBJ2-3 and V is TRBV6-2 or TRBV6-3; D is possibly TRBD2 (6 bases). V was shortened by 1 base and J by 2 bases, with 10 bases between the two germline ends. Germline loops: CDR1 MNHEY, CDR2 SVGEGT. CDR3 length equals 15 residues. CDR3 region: CASSYWAGNTDTQYF. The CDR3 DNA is TGTGCCAGCAGTTACTGGGCGGGGAACACAGATACGCAGTATTTT.

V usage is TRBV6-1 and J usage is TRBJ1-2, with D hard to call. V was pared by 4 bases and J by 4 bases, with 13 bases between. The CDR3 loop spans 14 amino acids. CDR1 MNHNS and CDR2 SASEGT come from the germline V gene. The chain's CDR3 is CASSVMGMGYGYTF. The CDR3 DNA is TGTGCCAGCAGTGTGATGGGCATGGGCTATGGCTACACCTTC.

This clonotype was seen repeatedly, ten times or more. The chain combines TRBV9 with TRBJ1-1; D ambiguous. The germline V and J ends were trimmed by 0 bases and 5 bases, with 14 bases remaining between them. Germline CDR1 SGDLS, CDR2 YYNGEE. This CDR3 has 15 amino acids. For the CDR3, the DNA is TGTGCCAGCAGCGTAGGAGGCCTGCCGGGGACTGAAGCTTTCTTT. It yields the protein CASSVGGLPGTEAFF.

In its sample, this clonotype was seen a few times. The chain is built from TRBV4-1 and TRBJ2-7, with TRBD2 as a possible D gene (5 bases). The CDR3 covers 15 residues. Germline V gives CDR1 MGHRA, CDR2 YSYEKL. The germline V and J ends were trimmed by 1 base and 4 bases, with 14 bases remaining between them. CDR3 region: CASSQGLDLQYEQYF. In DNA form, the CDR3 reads TGCGCCAGCAGCCAAGGCTTGGACTTACAGTACGAGCAGTACTTC.

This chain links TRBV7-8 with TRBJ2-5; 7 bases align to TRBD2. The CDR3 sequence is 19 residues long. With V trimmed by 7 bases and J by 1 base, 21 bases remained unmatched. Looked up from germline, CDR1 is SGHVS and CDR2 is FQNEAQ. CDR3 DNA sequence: TGTGCCAGCATCCGCAACCTTCTGACTAGCAGACCACCCCAAGAGACCCAGTACTTC. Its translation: CASIRNLLTSRPPQETQYF. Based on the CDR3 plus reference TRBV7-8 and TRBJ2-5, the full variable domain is GAGVSQSPRYKVAKRGQDVALRCDPISGHVSLFWYQQALGQGPEFLTYFQNEAQLDKSGLPSDRFFAERPEGSVSTLKIQRTQQEDSAVYLCASIRNLLTSRPPQETQYFGPGTRLLVL.